A selection of T cell receptor beta chains follows, all from one sample in a study of OX40 agonist ivuxolimab in advanced cancers. Some clones are missing from TCRdb's copy, which holds only in-frame ones; the method was immunoSEQ multiplex PCR. The repertoire holds tens of thousands of clones, roughly nine tenths seen once, with 13% to 15% in the top ten. Sequenced material: CD4+ or CD8+ T cells sorted from blood, taken in a trial of the OX40 agonist ivuxolimab. These receptors were collected from an adult with an advanced solid tumor such as melanoma, head and neck, liver or kidney cancer. Each CDR3 is given with its conserved first and last residue. Fields, in order: CDR3 length, clone size, J gene, V gene, D gene, CDR3 protein, CDR3 DNA. A D gene is named only where the DNA matches it firmly. Size is omitted from some rows. Given values are once, few, many or a class for expanded clones.

cdr3_length: 15; clone_size: .; j_call: TRBJ2-1; v_call: TRBV27; d_call: TRBD2; cdr3_aa: CASGPGLAAGTEQFF; cdr3_nt: TGTGCCAGCGGACCGGGACTAGCGGCGGGAACTGAGCAGTTCTTC
cdr3_length: 15; clone_size: .; j_call: TRBJ2-1; v_call: TRBV7-2; d_call: TRBD2; cdr3_aa: CASSSRLAGGDEQFF; cdr3_nt: TGTGCCAGCAGCTCCCGCCTAGCGGGAGGCGATGAGCAGTTCTTC
cdr3_length: 13; clone_size: .; j_call: TRBJ2-4; v_call: TRBV7-2; d_call: TRBD1; cdr3_aa: CASSLGQVDIQYF; cdr3_nt: TGTGCCAGCAGTCTCGGACAGGTGGACATTCAGTACTTC
cdr3_length: 15; clone_size: .; j_call: TRBJ1-5; v_call: TRBV6-6; d_call: .; cdr3_aa: CASSYSGDSNQPQHF; cdr3_nt: TGTGCCAGCAGTTACTCTGGGGATAGCAATCAGCCCCAGCATTTT
cdr3_length: 13; clone_size: .; j_call: TRBJ2-7; v_call: TRBV19; d_call: .; cdr3_aa: CASSIGGYYEQYF; cdr3_nt: TGTGCCAGTAGTATAGGTGGCTACTACGAGCAGTACTTC
cdr3_length: 11; clone_size: .; j_call: TRBJ1-3; v_call: TRBV19; d_call: .; cdr3_aa: CASSFGNTIYF; cdr3_nt: TGTGCCAGTAGTTTTGGAAACACCATATATTTT
cdr3_length: 17; clone_size: once; j_call: TRBJ2-5; v_call: TRBV27; d_call: .; cdr3_aa: CASSFRTGTSRGETQYF; cdr3_nt: TGTGCCAGCAGCTTCCGAACCGGGACTTCGAGAGGGGAGACCCAGTACTTC
cdr3_length: 14; clone_size: .; j_call: TRBJ2-1; v_call: TRBV28; d_call: .; cdr3_aa: CASSLKRVGNEQFF; cdr3_nt: TGTGCCAGCAGTTTAAAGCGGGTGGGGAATGAGCAGTTCTTC
cdr3_length: 16; clone_size: .; j_call: TRBJ2-3; v_call: TRBV4-1; d_call: TRBD2; cdr3_aa: CASSQETSGGGDTQYF; cdr3_nt: TGCGCCAGCAGCCAAGAGACTAGCGGGGGTGGAGATACGCAGTATTTT
cdr3_length: 15; clone_size: .; j_call: TRBJ1-5; v_call: TRBV7-9; d_call: .; cdr3_aa: CASSMDTSKNQPQHF; cdr3_nt: TGTGCCAGCAGCATGGACACCAGTAAGAATCAGCCCCAGCATTTT
cdr3_length: 14; clone_size: .; j_call: TRBJ2-2; v_call: TRBV19; d_call: .; cdr3_aa: CASSYRENTGELFF; cdr3_nt: TGTGCCAGTAGTTACAGGGAGAACACCGGGGAGCTGTTTTTT
cdr3_length: 16; clone_size: .; j_call: TRBJ2-7; v_call: TRBV27; d_call: .; cdr3_aa: CASSSSVGDLPYEQYF; cdr3_nt: TGTGCCAGCAGTTCCTCCGTAGGAGACCTTCCCTACGAGCAGTACTTC
cdr3_length: 16; clone_size: .; j_call: TRBJ2-5; v_call: TRBV2; d_call: .; cdr3_aa: CASSEFEGPTQETQYF; cdr3_nt: TGTGCCAGCAGTGAATTCGAAGGACCGACACAAGAGACCCAGTACTTC
cdr3_length: 15; clone_size: once; j_call: TRBJ1-4; v_call: TRBV6-6; d_call: .; cdr3_aa: CASRKGRSTNEKLFF; cdr3_nt: TGTGCCAGCAGAAAAGGACGGTCAACTAATGAAAAACTGTTTTTT
cdr3_length: 14; clone_size: .; j_call: TRBJ2-7; v_call: TRBV4-3; d_call: .; cdr3_aa: CASSQDQSSYEQYF; cdr3_nt: TGCGCCAGCAGCCAAGATCAGAGCTCCTACGAGCAGTACTTC
cdr3_length: 17; clone_size: .; j_call: TRBJ1-4; v_call: TRBV2; d_call: .; cdr3_aa: CASRGWTVRRTNEKLFF; cdr3_nt: TGTGCCAGCAGGGGGTGGACAGTTCGGAGAACTAATGAAAAACTGTTTTTT
cdr3_length: 13; clone_size: .; j_call: TRBJ2-1; v_call: TRBV5-4; d_call: .; cdr3_aa: CASRKGEDNEQFF; cdr3_nt: TGTGCCAGCAGGAAGGGGGAGGACAATGAGCAGTTCTTC
cdr3_length: 14; clone_size: .; j_call: TRBJ1-1; v_call: TRBV27; d_call: TRBD1; cdr3_aa: CASTRTGMNTEAFF; cdr3_nt: TGTGCCAGCACTAGGACAGGGATGAACACTGAAGCTTTCTTT
cdr3_length: 17; clone_size: .; j_call: TRBJ2-7; v_call: TRBV19; d_call: TRBD2; cdr3_aa: CASSMRSGGTRTYEQYF; cdr3_nt: TGTGCCAGTAGTATGCGTTCGGGAGGCACGCGAACCTACGAGCAGTACTTC
cdr3_length: 14; clone_size: .; j_call: TRBJ2-7; v_call: TRBV6-5; d_call: .; cdr3_aa: CASSYWQEGHEQYF; cdr3_nt: TGTGCCAGCAGTTACTGGCAGGAGGGTCACGAGCAGTACTTC
cdr3_length: 16; clone_size: .; j_call: TRBJ2-2; v_call: TRBV5-4; d_call: TRBD1; cdr3_aa: CAGTSAETGATGELFF; cdr3_nt: TGTGCCGGCACTAGTGCCGAGACAGGGGCCACCGGGGAGCTGTTTTTT
cdr3_length: 13; clone_size: .; j_call: TRBJ2-1; v_call: TRBV10-2; d_call: .; cdr3_aa: CASTSGTLNEQFF; cdr3_nt: TGCGCCAGCACCTCCGGGACTCTCAATGAGCAGTTCTTC
cdr3_length: 16; clone_size: .; j_call: TRBJ2-3; v_call: TRBV10-3; d_call: TRBD2; cdr3_aa: CAISDELAEAGDTQYF; cdr3_nt: TGTGCCATCAGTGACGAACTAGCGGAAGCGGGAGATACGCAGTATTTT
cdr3_length: 13; clone_size: .; j_call: TRBJ2-7; v_call: TRBV4-1; d_call: .; cdr3_aa: CASSQVDITEQYF; cdr3_nt: TGCGCCAGCAGCCAAGTTGATATTACCGAGCAGTACTTC
cdr3_length: 19; clone_size: .; j_call: TRBJ2-1; v_call: TRBV4-3; d_call: .; cdr3_aa: CASSQDLGSGAITYNEQFF; cdr3_nt: TGCGCCAGCAGCCAAGATCTAGGCAGCGGAGCTATTACCTACAATGAGCAGTTCTTC
cdr3_length: 14; clone_size: .; j_call: TRBJ2-7; v_call: TRBV19; d_call: TRBD1; cdr3_aa: CASRTRDSSHEQYF; cdr3_nt: TGTGCCAGTAGGACCCGGGACAGTTCCCACGAGCAGTACTTC